The T cell receptor (beta chain) under discussion was sequenced for a study of cytomegalovirus exposure and HLA in healthy donors. Whole-study results and caveats: Being productive about 90% or about 30% of the time was typical of most TCR beta V segments in an earlier analysis.

PCR involved 60 Vbeta and 13 Jbeta primers. Generated by immunoSEQ multiplex PCR, the TCRdb table keeps only in-frame clones and is missing some. The sample has around 40,000 clones; the top ten hold more than 8%. Germline CDR1 and CDR2: LNHDA and SQIVND (reference sequence). This CDR3 region has 15 residues. Losses at the gene ends were 6 bases for V and 0 bases for J; bases not matched to a gene: 5. This clone counts as medium-sized (0.01 to 0.1%) by frequency. Its antigen is as yet unknown. V and J are TRBV19 and TRBJ1-5, with 7 bases fitting TRBD1. What was sequenced was PBMCs. This sequence originates from a man aged 35 to 55 in good health and CMV-seropositive. The CDR3 sequence: CASSLDRDSNQPQHF. DNA of the CDR3: TGTGCCAGTAGCCTCGACAGGGATAGCAATCAGCCCCAGCATTTT.